The clone carrying this T cell receptor beta chain was found a few times. The antigen remains undetermined. The data derive from a study of T cells in Graves' hyperthyroidism and ophthalmopathy. Amplified regions were TCR beta CDR3 sequences from RNA transcripts. In the first-round RT-PCR of the TCR CDR3, the HTBI primer set was used. TCRdb processed the multiplex PCR reads anew with MiXCR; each CDR3 protein has one entry. The table shows hundreds of thousands of distinct CDR3 sequences, with approximately 15% occurring only once. Study-level findings and limits: Among thyroid clonotypes expanded above 0.001, most also appeared in blood.

In germline, CDR1 is SGDLS, CDR2 YYNGEE. With V trimmed by 0 bases and J by 6 bases, 13 bases remained unmatched. The CDR3 is 19 amino acids. The material sequenced was blood. The clonotype comes from a woman younger than 30 with Graves' hyperthyroidism. The chain recombines TRBV9 with TRBJ2-6, with 9 bases aligning to TRBD2. In nucleotides, the CDR3 is TGTGCCAGCAGCGTAGGACTAGCGGTGCTTGAAATTGAGGCCAACGTCCTGACTTTC. The encoded protein is CASSVGLAVLEIEANVLTF. Full variable domain (outside the CDR3, taken from reference TRBV9 and TRBJ2-6): DSGVTQTPKHLITATGQRVTLRCSPRSGDLSVYWYQQSLDQGLQFLIQYYNGEERAKGNILERFSAQQFPDLHSELNLSSLELGDSALYFCASSVGLAVLEIEANVLTFGAGSRLTVL.